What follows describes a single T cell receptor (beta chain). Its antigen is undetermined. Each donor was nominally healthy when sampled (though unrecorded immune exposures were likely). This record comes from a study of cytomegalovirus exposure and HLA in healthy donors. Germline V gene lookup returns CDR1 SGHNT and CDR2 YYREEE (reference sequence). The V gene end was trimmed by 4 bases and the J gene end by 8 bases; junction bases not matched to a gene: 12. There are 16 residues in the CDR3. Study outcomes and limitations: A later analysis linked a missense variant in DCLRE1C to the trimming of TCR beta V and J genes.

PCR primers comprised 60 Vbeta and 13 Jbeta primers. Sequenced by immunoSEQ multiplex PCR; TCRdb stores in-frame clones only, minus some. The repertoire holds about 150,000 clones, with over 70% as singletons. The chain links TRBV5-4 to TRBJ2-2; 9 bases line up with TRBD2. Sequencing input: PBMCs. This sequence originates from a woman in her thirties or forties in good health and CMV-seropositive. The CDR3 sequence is CASSPGAGGLFGELFF. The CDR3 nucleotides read TGTGCCAGCAGCCCCGGGGCGGGGGGGCTATTTGGGGAGCTGTTTTTT.